The 16 T cell receptor beta chains reported below all come from one sample, sequenced in a study of blood T cell repertoires in COVID-19. Here immunoSEQ multiplex PCR was the method, and the copy in TCRdb shows in-frame clones only, minus some. The profile shows a few hundred thousand clones, roughly 90% of them singletons. Sequenced material: peripheral blood. These receptors were obtained from a man younger than 35 with COVID-19, enrolled during active disease.

The rearrangement links TRBV2 to TRBJ1-1, with 9 bases aligning to TRBD1. CDR1 is SNHLY and CDR2 is FYNNEI in the germline V gene. V shed 11 bases, J shed 0 bases, and the junction held 10 bases outside the gene matches. The CDR3 covers 15 residues. This chain's CDR3 is CASAGTGSMNTEAFF. For the CDR3, the DNA is TGTGCCTCAGCGGGGACAGGGTCCATGAACACTGAAGCTTTCTTT.

The chain carries TRBV19 and TRBJ2-7; 10 bases fit TRBD1. With V trimmed by 5 bases and J by 5 bases, 9 bases remained unmatched. The CDR3 spans 15 residues. CDR1 is LNHDA and CDR2 is SQIVND in the germline V gene (reference sequence). DNA for the CDR3: TGTGCCAGTAGTGCCTCCGGGACAGGGGTCCACGAGCAGTACTTC. Translated: CASSASGTGVHEQYF.

The gene calls are TRBV2 and TRBJ2-5; perhaps TRBD2 as D (6 bases). This CDR3 region has 13 residues. From germline, CDR1 is SNHLY and CDR2 FYNNEI. V was shortened by 8 bases and J by 4 bases, with 14 bases between the two germline ends. The CDR3 spells CASLGTRSETQYF. The CDR3 DNA follows: TGTGCCAGCCTCGGGACTCGATCAGAGACCCAGTACTTC. The complete variable domain, with remaining parts taken from reference TRBV2 and TRBJ2-5, reads EPEVTQTPSHQVTQMGQEVILRCVPISNHLYFYWYRQILGQKVEFLVSFYNNEISEKSEIFDDQFSVERPDGSNFTLKIRSTKLEDSAMYFCASLGTRSETQYFGPGTRLLVL.

Concerning this clone itself: This is likely an artifact of a read error, given a far larger clone one base away. The chain links TRBV13 to TRBJ2-7; 14 positions match TRBD2. Germline loops: CDR1 PRHDT, CDR2 FYEKMQ (reference sequence). The J segment lost 3 bases and the V segment lost 5 bases, leaving 3 bases of the junction unmatched. The CDR3 runs 15 residues. In nucleotides, the CDR3 is TGTGCCAGCAGCCCGGGACTAGCGGGGGACTACGAGCAGTACTTC. This encodes CASSPGLAGDYEQYF.

This clone came up once. The V and J genes are TRBV7-9 and TRBJ2-2; 7 bases are shared with TRBD1. The ends lost 1 base at V and 2 bases at J; junction bases unmatched: 4. From germline, CDR1 is SEHNR and CDR2 FQNEAQ (reference sequence). This CDR3 is 16 amino acids long. CDR3 coding DNA: TGTGCCAGCAGCTTAGGGGACAGCCTTAACACCGGGGAGCTGTTTTTT. Protein sequence: CASSLGDSLNTGELFF.

The chain employs TRBV24-1 and TRBJ2-5, with TRBD2 matching 10 bases. Trimming cost V 4 bases and J 5 bases; bases outside gene matches: 6. This CDR3 has 15 amino acids. Germline CDR1 KGHDR, CDR2 SFDVKD. The CDR3 reads CATSDPSGSGETQYF. The CDR3 region has the DNA TGTGCCACCAGTGACCCTAGCGGGAGCGGGGAGACCCAGTACTTC.

The chain carries TRBV2 and TRBJ2-7; 11 bases line up with TRBD2. V lost 8 bases, J lost 3 bases, and 9 bases stayed unmatched. The CDR3 consists of 15 residues. From germline, CDR1 is SNHLY and CDR2 FYNNEI. CDR3 loop: CASASRLAGGYEQYF. The DNA for the CDR3 is TGTGCCAGCGCCTCACGGCTAGCGGGAGGCTACGAGCAGTACTTC.

The CDR3: CASSSDRGREKLFF. CDR3 coding DNA: TGTGCCAGCAGCTCGGACAGGGGGCGAGAAAAACTGTTTTTT. The chain carries TRBV5-6 and TRBJ1-4; TRBD1 aligns across 11 bases. Germline assignment: CDR1 SGHDT and CDR2 YYEEEE. The junction had 3 bases not matched to a gene; V was cut back by 3 bases and J by 8 bases. CDR3 size: 14 residues. The full variable domain, its missing parts supplied by reference TRBV5-6 and TRBJ1-4, is DAGVTQSPTHLIKTRGQQVTLRCSPKSGHDTVSWYQQALGQGPQFIFQYYEEEERQRGNFPDRFSGHQFPNYSSELNVNALLLGDSALYLCASSSDRGREKLFFGSGTQLSVL.

This chain links TRBV19 with TRBJ2-7, with D unresolved. The CDR3 spans 12 residues. Germline lookup yields CDR1 LNHDA and CDR2 SQIVND (reference sequence). The V and J ends lost 5 bases and 1 base respectively, with 6 bases between them. CDR3 in amino acids: CASSGGSYEQYF. The CDR3 DNA reads as TGTGCCAGTAGTGGCGGTTCCTACGAGCAGTACTTC.

This chain uses TRBV27 with TRBJ1-2; possibly TRBD1 for D (6 bases). Trimming removed 8 bases at V and 3 bases at J, with 13 bases between. CDR1 and CDR2 (germline): MNHEY, SMNVEV (reference sequence). CDR3 length: 13 residues. As DNA, the CDR3 is TGTGCCAGCGGACCCGGGACATACTATGGCTACACCTTC. Its protein product is CASGPGTYYGYTF.

The gene calls are TRBV4-2 and TRBJ2-2; 11 bases are a match to TRBD2. Germline CDR1 and CDR2: LGHNA and YNFKEQ. The CDR3 totals 18 residues. The V gene end was trimmed by 1 base and the J gene end by 2 bases; junction bases not matched to a gene: 6. CDR3 protein: CASSQVLAGGPNTGELFF. The CDR3 DNA reads TGTGCCAGCAGCCAAGTGCTAGCGGGAGGACCTAACACCGGGGAGCTGTTTTTT.

The chain couples TRBV2 to TRBJ2-2, with TRBD1 as a possible D gene (6 bases). The germline CDR1 and CDR2 sequences are SNHLY and FYNNEI. The CDR3 runs 15 residues. The V end was cut by 5 bases, the J end by 1 base, with 11 bases between. This chain's CDR3 is CASSPWTVNTGELFF. The CDR3 DNA reads as TGTGCCAGCAGTCCCTGGACAGTGAACACCGGGGAGCTGTTTTTT.

The J gene is TRBJ2-2, the V gene TRBV4-1; the match to TRBD2 covers 10 bases. V lost 2 bases to trimming and J lost 2 bases; unmatched junction nucleotides: 5. There are 17 residues in the CDR3. The germline gives CDR1 MGHRA, CDR2 YSYEKL. The CDR3 DNA is TGCGCCAGCAGCCAACTAGCGGGGGTCGATAACACCGGGGAGCTGTTTTTT. Encoded protein: CASSQLAGVDNTGELFF.

This clone was counted a single time. The rearrangement joins TRBV11-2 to TRBJ2-1; D remains unclear. The CDR3 has 13 residues. Germline loops: CDR1 SGHAT, CDR2 FQNNGV. V gave up 4 bases and J gave up 6 bases, with 10 bases separating them. The CDR3 DNA sequence: TGTGCCAGCAGCTACGAGAGGCTCAATGAGCAGTTCTTC. Translating gives CASSYERLNEQFF.

The V gene is TRBV6-5, the J gene TRBJ2-7, with D possibly TRBD2 on 7 matching bases. The CDR3 has 16 residues. Germline CDR1 reads MNHEY; CDR2 reads SVGAGI. The V end was cut by 2 bases, the J end by 3 bases, with 17 bases between. The CDR3 loop reads CASSYGGGNRFYEQYF. In DNA form, the CDR3 reads TGTGCCAGCAGTTACGGGGGGGGCAACCGTTTCTACGAGCAGTACTTC.

In this sample, this clone turned up once. This rearrangement joins TRBV6-1 to TRBJ2-7, with a possible D match to TRBD1 (6 bases). The CDR3 runs to 14 residues. Deletions cut 1 base from V and 3 bases from J, with 10 bases between. Germline CDR1 is MNHNS and CDR2 is SASEGT. The CDR3 nucleotides are TGTGCCAGCAGTGAAGACAGGACAGACTACGAGCAGTACTTC. This sequence encodes CASSEDRTDYEQYF.